Included here is one TCR beta chain sequence, with context. Antigen: not known. The sample originates from a study of PD-1 blockade in mismatch repair-deficient tumors. At the level of the study: Enrolled about 2012-2016, patients had progressing, pretreated mismatch repair-deficient cancers of 12 types. Study conclusions and caveats: Tumor-resident clones, often undetectable pretreatment in blood, expanded then contracted after pembrolizumab.

Only in-frame clones appear in the TCRdb table, and some are missing; sequencing was by immunoSEQ multiplex PCR. The sample has under 150,000 clones, around 87% seen once. Germline V gene data show CDR1 as SGHRS and CDR2 as YFSETQ. The CDR3 extends over 14 amino acids. Trimming took off 2 bases at V and 1 base at J, with 10 bases between the two ends. The rearrangement links TRBV5-1 to TRBJ2-7; TRBD2 is a possible D gene (5 bases). The clonotype was recovered from an adult with mismatch repair-deficient cancer. Specimen: peripheral blood, collected 44 weeks after starting pembrolizumab. Written as DNA, the CDR3 is TGCGCCAGCAGCTTAGGACCGGGGTCCTACGAGCAGTACTTC. Residues: CASSLGPGSYEQYF.